This T cell receptor beta chain originates from a study of blood T cell repertoires in COVID-19. Participant ages covered about 18 to 100 years across 24 US areas. What the recovered Cohort 3 donors had was two negative PCRs, clearance, or symptom resolution. Original processing methods: Estimates of nucleated cell counts were drawn from the amplification of reference gene primers. Some clones are missing from TCRdb's copy, which holds only in-frame ones; the method was immunoSEQ multiplex PCR. V, J and clone size were drawn from that table, and D and trimming were deduced from the DNA. Of 450,000 or so clones in the sample, around 90% were seen once. The CDR3 consists of 16 residues. The germline CDR1 and CDR2 sequences are MGHRA and YSYEKL. J lost 5 bases, V lost 3 bases, and 7 bases had no gene match.

The V gene is TRBV4-1, the J gene TRBJ2-2, with 9 bases aligning to TRBD2. The sequence was collected from a man between 18 and 35 years old who had recovered from COVID-19. The sample taken for sequencing was PBMCs or T cells enriched from blood (not recorded which). The CDR3 is CASSQGIAGETGELFF. The CDR3 coding sequence is TGCGCCAGCAGCCAGGGTATAGCGGGGGAGACCGGGGAGCTGTTTTTT.